This section outlines one T cell receptor (beta chain) sequence together with its context. The antigen it recognizes is unknown. Per-nucleotide qualities are absent, and no much larger clonotype sits a single base away. The source of the sample is a study of blood T cell repertoires in COVID-19 (dated by TCRdb to 2020 to 2022). For context, the study as a whole: Collaborator samples came from the United States, Italy and Spain and covered acute and convalescent phases of COVID-19. The prospective study material was composed of cDNA or gDNA derived from T cells, B-cell-depleted T cells, or PBMCs. Deeply sampled blood TCRbeta repertoires from subjects exposed to, actively infected with, or recovered from COVID-19 were included in the dataset. The repertoires were released in a freely available public database intended as a resource for research on the immune response to SARS-CoV-2. The samples were drawn from the first 160 participants of the ongoing ImmuneRACE study and from 1,254 subjects provided by 6 global collaborators. Sample metadata almost always included a de-identified subject ID, COVID-19 status, age in years and sex. Where available, HLA class I and class II types were taken from metadata supplied by the sample provider and were not determined by assay-based typing.

CDR1 and CDR2, per the germline V gene (reference sequence), are LGHDT and YNNKEL. There are 14 amino acids in the CDR3, from cysteine to phenylalanine inclusive. Only CDR3 DNA remains: 42 bases, in frame from the first base. Between the V and J ends, shortened by 0 bases and 4 bases respectively, the junction contains 9 bases. Collaborating institutions collected whole blood in K2EDTA tubes following their own protocols. For TCRbeta analysis, collaborator samples were shipped as frozen whole blood, as isolated PBMCs, or as DNA extracted from either sample type. The paper as a whole reports these results and caveats: The amount of clinical and demographic metadata varied by source and participant and was provided uncurated.

TCRbeta CDR3 regions were amplified from genomic DNA using the immunoSEQ Assay, a bias-controlled multiplex PCR. Per the original workflow: Nucleated cell counts per sample were estimated from amplification of reference gene primers within the assay. Sequence reads were collapsed and filtered to measure the absolute abundance of every unique TCRbeta CDR3 rearrangement. For each sample, productive Simpson clonality was calculated as the square root of Simpson's diversity index across productive rearrangements. The immuneACCESS repertoire file appears here via TCRdb, limited to in-frame rearrangements. These files lack a portion of the clones; in checked studies, under half of the deficit traces to unresolved V genes, and the cause of the others is not known. V and J calls and clone size are as listed in that table; D and trimming were resolved from the DNA. Recorded for this sample are some 210,000 clones; around four fifths of them occurred a single time. In total, the top ten clones hold roughly 7.6% of the sample.

Here the chain combines TRBV3-1 (or the pseudogene TRBV3-2) and TRBJ1-1, with a weak D call of TRBD1 (5 bases match). The sequence was collected from a woman aged 45-60 years with active or convalescent COVID-19. Input material: peripheral blood. The DNA sequence is as follows: TGTGCCAGCAGCCAAGATTGGGGGGGCACTGAAGCTTTCTTT. Its protein product is CASSQDWGGTEAFF.